These 28 T cell receptor beta chains originate from one sample sequenced in a study of CD8+CD57+ T cells in acquired aplastic anemia. The use of genomic DNA as template underpinned the TCR beta VDJ and CDR3 profiling. TCRdb reprocessed the reads with MiXCR, giving one entry per CDR3 protein. There are about 160,000 distinct CDR3 sequences in the sample; roughly 48% occur only once, and around a third lies in the top ten. Patients who underwent sequencing had shown CD8+CD57+ cell expansion by flow cytometry. Sequences were obtained from sorted CD4+, CD8+, or CD8+CD57+ T cells (not recorded which) from PBMCs. The source is a human donor with aplastic anemia.

This clonotype was observed a handful of times. V and J are TRBV29-1 and TRBJ2-1; the match to TRBD2 covers 10 bases. V shed 6 bases and J 7 bases; nucleotides not matched to a gene: 9. The CDR3 extends over 14 amino acids. Germline lookup yields CDR1 SQVTM and CDR2 ANQGSEA. CDR3 bases: TGCAGCGTAGTCCGTAGCGGGGGGTGGAATGAGCAGTTCTTC. Its protein is CSVVRSGGWNEQFF.

Ten or more counts support this clonotype. This chain joins TRBV19 and TRBJ1-1; weak D call: TRBD1 (6 bases). There are 13 residues in the CDR3. V was trimmed by 7 bases and J by 0 bases, leaving 9 bases between them. Germline V CDR1 and CDR2: LNHDA, SQIVND (reference sequence). CDR3: CASTGQLNTEAFF. The CDR3 nucleotides are TGTGCCAGTACAGGACAGTTGAACACTGAAGCTTTCTTT.

The sample holds a few counts of this clonotype. The rearrangement uses TRBV7-6 and TRBJ1-3; D uncertain. This CDR3 region has 14 residues. Germline loops: CDR1 SGHVS, CDR2 FNYEAQ. Trimming left V 5 bases short and J 0 bases short, with 8 bases between. The DNA for the CDR3 is TGTGCCAGCAGCGCCCCGAGCTCTGGAAACACCATATATTTT. It encodes CASSAPSSGNTIYF.

CDR3 sequence: CASRTSVISDEQFF. The CDR3 nucleotides are TGTGCCAGTCGGACTAGCGTCATATCCGATGAGCAGTTCTTC. The chain has TRBV28 and TRBJ2-1, with TRBD2 identical over 9 bases. The V gene's germline CDR1 is MDHEN and CDR2 SYDVKM. The CDR3 runs to 14 residues. V dropped 9 bases and J dropped 8; count of bases not matched to a gene: 11. Filled out from reference TRBV28 and TRBJ2-1, the complete variable domain reads DVKVTQSSRYLVKRTGEKVFLECVQDMDHENMFWYRQDPGLGLRLIYFSYDVKMKEKGDIPEGYSVSREKKERFSLILESASTNQTSMYLCASRTSVISDEQFFGPGTRLTVL.

This clonotype appeared a single time. The chain employs TRBV12-3 or TRBV12-4 and TRBJ1-1; D might be TRBD1 (5 bases). V dropped 6 bases and J dropped 11 bases, with 16 bases sitting between them. The CDR3 is 12 residues long. The CDR3 reads CASRPGGVRAFF. The CDR3 DNA reads as TGTGCCAGCAGGCCCGGGGGGGTGAGGGCTTTCTTT.

Note on this clonotype: Because the CDR3 is missing its conserved closing phenylalanine or tryptophan, this is likely a read error. The chain has TRBV29-1 and TRBJ2-7, with TRBD2 as a possible D gene (5 bases). The CDR3 contains 14 residues. Trimming stripped 1 base from V and 4 bases from J, with 14 bases between. The V gene's germline CDR1 is SQVTM and CDR2 ANQGSEA. The chain's CDR3 is CSVEGTRAKYEQYL. The CDR3 coding sequence is TGCAGCGTTGAAGGGACGAGGGCTAAGTACGAGCAGTACCTC.

A few counts support this clonotype. The chain carries TRBV11-3 and TRBJ2-4, with 9 bases identical to TRBD2. The germline gives CDR1 SGHNT, CDR2 YENEEA. The CDR3 is 14 amino acids. With 5 bases clipped from V and 8 bases from J, the junction kept 7 bases outside the gene matches. The CDR3 DNA sequence: TGTGCCAGCAGCCGTAGCGGGAGACTGGACATTCAGTACTTC. This gives the protein CASSRSGRLDIQYF.

This clonotype was observed a handful of times. V usage is TRBV11-3 and J usage is TRBJ1-4; 10 positions match TRBD1. There are 17 residues in the CDR3. Germline CDR1 SGHNT, CDR2 YENEEA. V was clipped by 2 bases and J by 0 bases; unmatched bases: 3. The CDR3 nucleotides read TGTGCCAGCAGCTTATACGGACAGGGGGCAACTAATGAAAAACTGTTTTTT. Translation: CASSLYGQGATNEKLFF.

The V and J genes are TRBV20-1 and TRBJ1-2, with 8 positions matching TRBD1. Germline values: CDR1 DFQATT, CDR2 SNEGSKA (reference sequence). The CDR3 runs to 16 residues. V was pared by 1 base and J by 5 bases, with 12 bases of the junction left unmatched. The CDR3 spells CSARVGGQGFGYGYTF. Here the CDR3 DNA reads TGCAGTGCTAGAGTTGGCGGACAGGGTTTCGGGTATGGCTACACCTTC.

The chain couples TRBV5-1 to TRBJ2-7; D gene ambiguous. CDR1 is SGHRS, CDR2 YFSETQ, per germline. V dropped 0 bases and J dropped 3 bases, with 4 bases sitting between them. This CDR3 is built from 12 residues. CDR3 sequence (DNA): TGCGCCAGCAGCTTGGTCTACTACGAGCAGTACTTC. Translation: CASSLVYYEQYF. Full variable domain (remainder filled in from reference TRBV5-1 and TRBJ2-7): KAGVTQTPRYLIKTRGQQVTLSCSPISGHRSVSWYQQTPGQGLQFLFEYFSETQRNKGNFPGRFSGRQFSNSRSEMNVSTLELGDSALYLCASSLVYYEQYFGPGTRLTVT.

This clonotype was seen more than once but under ten times. This chain links TRBV2 with TRBJ2-7; 7 bases fit TRBD2. V trimming: 8 bases; J trimming: 6 bases; junction bases outside the gene matches: 7. Germline assignment: CDR1 SNHLY and CDR2 FYNNEI. The CDR3 is made up of 12 amino acids. CDR3 amino acids: CASPTRGGEQYF. CDR3 DNA: TGTGCCAGCCCTACGCGCGGGGGCGAGCAGTACTTC.

This rearrangement joins TRBV19 to TRBJ1-5; 8 nucleotides align to TRBD1. Trimming cost V 7 bases and J 9 bases; bases outside gene matches: 11. Germline lookup yields CDR1 LNHDA and CDR2 SQIVND (reference sequence). The CDR3 spans 14 residues. CDR3 sequence reads: CASKQGAGVAPQHF. The DNA for the CDR3 is TGTGCCAGTAAGCAGGGGGCAGGGGTTGCGCCCCAGCATTTT.

The chain carries TRBV19 and TRBJ2-6; D unresolved. The CDR3 loop spans 13 amino acids. The germline CDR1 and CDR2 sequences are LNHDA and SQIVND (reference sequence). Trimming pared 9 bases from V and 1 base from J, leaving 7 bases between. CDR3 coding DNA: TGTGCCAGCCAGTGGTCTGGGGCCAACGTCCTGACTTTC. Its protein product is CASQWSGANVLTF.

The V call is TRBV19, the J call TRBJ2-3; 7 bases are shared with TRBD2. V was clipped by 2 bases and J by 4 bases; unmatched bases: 3. The germline V gene has CDR1 LNHDA and CDR2 SQIVND (reference sequence). This CDR3 has 14 amino acids. The CDR3 spells CASSIKRGADTQYF. Written as DNA, the CDR3 is TGTGCCAGTAGTATAAAACGGGGGGCAGATACGCAGTATTTT.

The chain joins TRBV7-3 to TRBJ2-5; TRBD1 aligns across 8 bases. This CDR3 spans 12 amino acids. With 5 bases clipped from V and 5 bases from J, the junction kept 1 base outside the gene matches. The germline gives CDR1 SGHTA, CDR2 FQGTGA. CDR3 sequence reads: CASSRQGETQYF. CDR3 in DNA: TGTGCCAGCAGCCGACAGGGGGAGACCCAGTACTTC.

The J gene is TRBJ1-1, the V gene TRBV7-6; the match to TRBD1 covers 10 bases. After removal of 5 bases from V and 7 bases from J, the junction contained 7 bases not matched to a gene. CDR1 and CDR2 (germline): SGHVS, FNYEAQ. The CDR3 runs 14 residues. Here the CDR3 reads CASSPGQGVDEAFF. CDR3 nucleotides: TGTGCCAGCAGCCCTGGACAGGGGGTTGATGAAGCTTTCTTT.

The V and J genes are TRBV11-1 and TRBJ1-5, with 7 bases lining up with TRBD1. Germline CDR1 is SGHAT and CDR2 is FQDESV (reference sequence). This CDR3 comprises 17 residues. Unmatched junction bases numbered 13, after V lost 5 bases and J lost 3 bases. Written as DNA, the CDR3 is TGTGCCAGCAGCATTTATCGGACAGGTTCCGACAATCAGCCCCAGCATTTT. This translates into CASSIYRTGSDNQPQHF.

There are many counts of this clonotype. The V gene is TRBV20-1, the J gene TRBJ2-7, with a possible D match to TRBD2 (5 bases). Germline-derived CDR1 and CDR2 are DFQATT and SNEGSKA (reference sequence). The CDR3 extends over 14 amino acids. The germline V and J ends were trimmed by 3 bases and 0 bases, with 12 bases remaining between them. This chain's CDR3 is CSASVTGNSYEQYF. The CDR3 nucleotides read TGCAGTGCTAGCGTAACCGGGAACTCCTACGAGCAGTACTTC.

In this sample, this clonotype turned up many times. The chain combines TRBV29-1 with TRBJ2-7; D unclear. This CDR3 comprises 14 residues. Looked up from germline, CDR1 is SQVTM and CDR2 is ANQGSEA. Trimming cost V 4 bases and J 3 bases, with 16 bases left between them. CDR3 nucleotide sequence: TGCAGCGTTGTACCCCCCGGTAACTACTACGAGCAGTACTTC. It yields the protein CSVVPPGNYYEQYF.

The chain recombines TRBV2 with TRBJ2-7; 8 bases are a match to TRBD1. J lost 4 bases, V lost 8 bases, and 10 bases had no gene match. CDR1 and CDR2 (germline): SNHLY, FYNNEI. The CDR3 has 14 amino acids. The CDR3 loop is CASLIGQGNYEQYF. CDR3 DNA: TGTGCCAGCCTGATCGGACAGGGTAATTACGAGCAGTACTTC.

There are a few counts of this clonotype. The chain carries TRBV20-1 and TRBJ2-7, with a weak D call TRBD1 (5 bases). V was clipped by 2 bases and J by 3 bases, with 14 bases between them. The CDR3 runs to 14 residues. Germline assignment: CDR1 DFQATT and CDR2 SNEGSKA (reference sequence). The CDR3 loop is CSARPSRTGYEQYF. The CDR3 nucleotides read TGCAGTGCTAGACCCTCCCGCACAGGCTACGAGCAGTACTTC.

This clonotype has at least ten counts. The genes are TRBV6-1 and TRBJ1-1; no clear D. The CDR3 has 13 amino acids. V was trimmed by 5 bases and J by 11 bases, leaving 18 bases between them. Germline assignment: CDR1 MNHNS and CDR2 SASEGT. CDR3 in amino acids: CASSPLPQRSAFF. DNA for the CDR3: TGTGCCAGCAGTCCCCTTCCCCAGCGATCGGCTTTCTTT.

V usage is TRBV29-1 and J usage is TRBJ2-3; no definite D call. CDR1 SQVTM and CDR2 ANQGSEA come from the germline V gene. With 4 bases removed from V and 2 bases from J, the gap between germline ends came to 10 bases. The CDR3 is 13 amino acids. This CDR3 is CSVGQLLTDTQYF. The CDR3 coding sequence is TGCAGCGTTGGGCAACTACTCACAGATACGCAGTATTTT.

The chain links TRBV2 to TRBJ1-1; 8 bases line up with TRBD1. This CDR3 has 13 amino acids. Losses at the gene ends were 3 bases for V and 7 bases for J; bases not matched to a gene: 4. The V gene's germline CDR1 is SNHLY and CDR2 FYNNEI. The CDR3 region is CASSDPGTGEAFF. The DNA of the CDR3 is TGTGCCAGCAGTGACCCCGGGACAGGTGAAGCTTTCTTT. The entire variable domain, with the rest obtained from reference TRBV2 and TRBJ1-1, is as follows: EPEVTQTPSHQVTQMGQEVILRCVPISNHLYFYWYRQILGQKVEFLVSFYNNEISEKSEIFDDQFSVERPDGSNFTLKIRSTKLEDSAMYFCASSDPGTGEAFFGQGTRLTVV.

On this clonotype itself: This sequence may be a read error, since a much larger clone differs from it by one base. The rearrangement joins TRBV12-5 to TRBJ1-2; no firm D call. Per the germline V gene, CDR1 is LGHNT and CDR2 is FRNRAP. The CDR3 contains 15 residues. The V end lost 1 base, the J end lost 4 bases, and 13 bases lay between the germline ends. The CDR3 DNA reads TGTGCTAGTGGTTTGGACGCCCGACTCGGCTATGGCTACACCTTC. Protein product: CASGLDARLGYGYTF.

The chain combines TRBV2 with TRBJ2-2; D uncertain. In germline, CDR1 is SNHLY, CDR2 FYNNEI. V dropped 10 bases and J dropped 3 bases, with 15 bases sitting between them. The CDR3 is made up of 14 amino acids. CDR3 in DNA: TGTGCCACCAGCAGAGGACGGGACACCGGGGAGCTGTTTTTT. This codes for CATSRGRDTGELFF. The full variable domain, its missing parts supplied by reference TRBV2 and TRBJ2-2, is EPEVTQTPSHQVTQMGQEVILRCVPISNHLYFYWYRQILGQKVEFLVSFYNNEISEKSEIFDDQFSVERPDGSNFTLKIRSTKLEDSAMYFCATSRGRDTGELFFGEGSRLTVL.

This clonotype was observed at least ten times. This rearrangement joins TRBV3-1 to TRBJ1-2; D gene ambiguous. The V end lost 4 bases, the J end lost 5 bases, and 11 bases lay between the germline ends. Germline values: CDR1 LGHDT, CDR2 YNNKEL (reference sequence). The length of the CDR3 is 13 residues. In DNA, the CDR3 is TGTGCCAGCAGCCTCGACCTCTTTTATGGCTACACCTTC. This translates into CASSLDLFYGYTF.

This clonotype was observed many times. The V gene is TRBV5-6, the J gene TRBJ1-6; TRBD1 matches at 10 bases. The trim removed 4 bases at V and 9 bases at J, leaving 7 bases unmatched. Germline-derived CDR1 and CDR2 are SGHDT and YYEEEE. The CDR3 consists of 15 residues. Written as DNA, the CDR3 is TGTGCCAGCAGCAGTATGGGACAGGGGAGTTCACCCCTCCACTTT. Protein product: CASSSMGQGSSPLHF. Drawing the rest from reference TRBV5-6 and TRBJ1-6, the complete variable domain is DAGVTQSPTHLIKTRGQQVTLRCSPKSGHDTVSWYQQALGQGPQFIFQYYEEEERQRGNFPDRFSGHQFPNYSSELNVNALLLGDSALYLCASSSMGQGSSPLHFGNGTRLTVT.